At least ten counts were recorded for the clone carrying this TCR beta chain. Its antigen remains unknown. Here immunoSEQ multiplex PCR was the method, and the copy in TCRdb shows in-frame clones only, minus some. The sample includes 25,000 to 35,000 clones, none of them occurring once. These data belong to a study of T cells after posttransplantation cyclophosphamide. V lost 1 base, J lost 2 bases, and 2 bases stayed unmatched. There are 14 residues in the CDR3. The germline V gene has CDR1 KGHSH and CDR2 LQKENI. Study-wide results and limits: Recipient CMV seropositivity and CMV reactivation strongly tracked TRB clonality.

This rearrangement joins TRBV18 to TRBJ2-7, with 7 bases fitting TRBD1. The clonotype comes from a woman aged 25 to 39 in good health and a related stem cell transplant donor. The material sequenced was PBMCs. The CDR3 bases are TGTGCCAGCTCACCACGGGACAGCACCTACGAGCAGTACTTC. The encoded protein is CASSPRDSTYEQYF.